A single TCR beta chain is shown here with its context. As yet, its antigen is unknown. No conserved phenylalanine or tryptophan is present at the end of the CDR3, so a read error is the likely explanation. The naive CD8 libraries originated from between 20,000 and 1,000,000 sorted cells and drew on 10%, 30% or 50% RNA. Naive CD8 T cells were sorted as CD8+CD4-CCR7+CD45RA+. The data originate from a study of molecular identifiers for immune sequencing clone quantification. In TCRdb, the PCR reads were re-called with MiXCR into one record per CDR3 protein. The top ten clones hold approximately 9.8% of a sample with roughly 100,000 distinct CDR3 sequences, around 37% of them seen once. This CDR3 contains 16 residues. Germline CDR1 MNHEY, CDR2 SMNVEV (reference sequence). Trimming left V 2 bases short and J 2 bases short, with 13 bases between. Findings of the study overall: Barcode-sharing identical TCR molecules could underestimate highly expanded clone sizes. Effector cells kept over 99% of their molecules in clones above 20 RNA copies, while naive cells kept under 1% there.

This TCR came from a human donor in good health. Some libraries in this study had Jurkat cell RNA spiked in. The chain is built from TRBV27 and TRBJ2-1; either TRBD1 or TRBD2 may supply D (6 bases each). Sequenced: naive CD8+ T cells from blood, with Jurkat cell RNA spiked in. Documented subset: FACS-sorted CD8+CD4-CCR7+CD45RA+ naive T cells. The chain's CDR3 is CASSLTSRDTYNEQFI. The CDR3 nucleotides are TGTGCCAGCAGTTTAACTAGCAGGGACACCTACAATGAGCAGTTCATC.